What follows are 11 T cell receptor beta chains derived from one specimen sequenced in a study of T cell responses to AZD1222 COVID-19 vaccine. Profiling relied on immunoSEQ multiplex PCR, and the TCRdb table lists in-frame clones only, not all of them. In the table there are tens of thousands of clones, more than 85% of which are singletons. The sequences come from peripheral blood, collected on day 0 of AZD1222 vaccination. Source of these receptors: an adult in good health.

The CDR3 is CASSLVGGWGQETQYF. DNA of the CDR3: TGTGCCAGCAGCTTAGTAGGTGGTTGGGGACAAGAGACCCAGTACTTC. The chain couples TRBV7-2 to TRBJ2-5; D unresolved. Germline loops: CDR1 SGHTA, CDR2 FQGNSA. V was shortened by 1 base and J by 2 bases, with 14 bases between the two germline ends. This CDR3 region has 16 residues.

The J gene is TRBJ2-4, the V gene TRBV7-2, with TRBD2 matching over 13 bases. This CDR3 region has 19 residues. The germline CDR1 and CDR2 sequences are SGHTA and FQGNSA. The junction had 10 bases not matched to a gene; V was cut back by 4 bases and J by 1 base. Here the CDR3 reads CASSSPRTSGGAAKNIQYF. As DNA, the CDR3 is TGTGCCAGCAGCTCTCCCCGAACTAGCGGGGGGGCCGCCAAAAACATTCAGTACTTC.

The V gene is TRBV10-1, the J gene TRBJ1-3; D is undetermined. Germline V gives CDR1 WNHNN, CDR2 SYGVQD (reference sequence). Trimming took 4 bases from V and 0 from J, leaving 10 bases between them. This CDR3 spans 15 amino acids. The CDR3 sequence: CASSAQTLSGNTIYF. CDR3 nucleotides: TGCGCCAGCAGTGCCCAGACCCTCTCTGGAAACACCATATATTTT.

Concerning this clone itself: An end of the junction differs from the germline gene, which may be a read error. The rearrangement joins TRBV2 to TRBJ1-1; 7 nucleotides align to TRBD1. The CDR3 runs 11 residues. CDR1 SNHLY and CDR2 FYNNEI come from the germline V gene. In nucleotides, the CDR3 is TGTGCCGGCAGTACAGGGGTACAGGCTTTCTTT. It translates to CAGSTGVQAFF.

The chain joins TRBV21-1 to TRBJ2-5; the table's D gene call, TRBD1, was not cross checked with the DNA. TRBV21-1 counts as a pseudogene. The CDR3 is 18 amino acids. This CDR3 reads CASSSPPRDTRAQETQYF. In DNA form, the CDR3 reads TGTGCCAGCAGCAGTCCCCCCCGGGACACCAGAGCTCAAGAGACCCAGTACTTC.

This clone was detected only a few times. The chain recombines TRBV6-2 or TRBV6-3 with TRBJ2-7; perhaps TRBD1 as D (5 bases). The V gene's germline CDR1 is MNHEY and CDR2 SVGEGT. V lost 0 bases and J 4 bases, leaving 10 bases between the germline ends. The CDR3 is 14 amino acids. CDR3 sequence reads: CASSYSGVAYEQYF. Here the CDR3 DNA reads TGTGCCAGCAGTTACTCAGGGGTTGCTTACGAGCAGTACTTC.

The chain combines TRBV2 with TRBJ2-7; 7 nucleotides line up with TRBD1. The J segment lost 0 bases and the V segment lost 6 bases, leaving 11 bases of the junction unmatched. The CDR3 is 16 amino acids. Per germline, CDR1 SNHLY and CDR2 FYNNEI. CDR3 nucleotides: TGTGCCAGCAGCGAGGGGGCGACTCTTAGCTCCTACGAGCAGTACTTC. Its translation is CASSEGATLSSYEQYF.

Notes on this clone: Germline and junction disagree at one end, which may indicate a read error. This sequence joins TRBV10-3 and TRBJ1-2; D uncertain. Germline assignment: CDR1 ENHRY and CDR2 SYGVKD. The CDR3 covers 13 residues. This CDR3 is CATSPQPAYGYTF. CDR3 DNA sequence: TGTGCCACCAGTCCGCAGCCCGCCTATGGCTACACCTTC.

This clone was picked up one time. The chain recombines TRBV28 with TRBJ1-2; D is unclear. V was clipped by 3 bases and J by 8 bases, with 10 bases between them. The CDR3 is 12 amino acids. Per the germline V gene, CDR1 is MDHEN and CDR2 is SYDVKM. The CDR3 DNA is TGTGCCAGCAGTTTCACCCAGGCCGGCTACACCTTC. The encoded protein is CASSFTQAGYTF.

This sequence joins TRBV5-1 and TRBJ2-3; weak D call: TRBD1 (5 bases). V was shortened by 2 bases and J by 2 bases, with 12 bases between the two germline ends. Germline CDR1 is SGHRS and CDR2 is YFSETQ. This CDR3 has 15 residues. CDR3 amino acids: CASSFQGSHTDTQYF. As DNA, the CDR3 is TGCGCCAGCAGCTTCCAGGGATCACACACAGATACGCAGTATTTT.

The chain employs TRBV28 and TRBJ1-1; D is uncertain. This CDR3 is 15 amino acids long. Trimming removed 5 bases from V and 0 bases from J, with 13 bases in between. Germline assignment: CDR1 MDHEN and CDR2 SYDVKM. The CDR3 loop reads CASSPLQLMNTEAFF. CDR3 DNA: TGTGCCAGCAGTCCCTTACAGCTCATGAACACTGAAGCTTTCTTT.